These T cell receptor beta chains were read from a single sample in a study of neurological immune-mediated disorders. One entry per CDR3 protein results from TCRdb running MiXCR on the 5' RACE reads. The sample consists of 3,000 to 4,000 distinct CDR3 sequences, 32% of them appearing once. The material sequenced was CD8+ T cells from blood. The receptors shown here come from a man aged 50 or older with HTLV-1-associated myelopathy (HAM/TSP). Each CDR3 is given with its conserved first and last residue. Fields, in order: CDR3 DNA, CDR3 protein, CDR3 length, D gene, clone size, J gene, V gene. D genes are given only for firm matches. Size values are once, few and many counts, or a class for expanded clones, and some rows have none.

CDR3 DNA: TGTGCCAGCAGTTACTCCACGCAGCAGTTCTTC; CDR3 protein: CASSYSTQQFF; CDR3 length: 11; D gene: .; clone size: many; J gene: TRBJ2-1; V gene: TRBV6-5
CDR3 DNA: TGTGCCAGCAGTACGACTAGCGGGGGGAGCACAGATACGCAGTATTTT; CDR3 protein: CASSTTSGGSTDTQYF; CDR3 length: 16; D gene: TRBD2; clone size: .; J gene: TRBJ2-3; V gene: TRBV12-3/TRBV12-4
CDR3 DNA: TGTGCCAGCAGCTTAGTAGGGGGACAGGATGGCTACACCTTC; CDR3 protein: CASSLVGGQDGYTF; CDR3 length: 14; D gene: TRBD1; clone size: .; J gene: TRBJ1-2; V gene: TRBV7-2
CDR3 DNA: TGTGCCAGCATCCCGGACCGGTCTAGCCCAGATACGCAGTATTTT; CDR3 protein: CASIPDRSSPDTQYF; CDR3 length: 15; D gene: .; clone size: many; J gene: TRBJ2-3; V gene: TRBV7-9
CDR3 DNA: TGTGCCAGCAGCTTGGACAGGGCCACTGAAGCTTTCTTT; CDR3 protein: CASSLDRATEAFF; CDR3 length: 13; D gene: TRBD1; clone size: .; J gene: TRBJ1-1; V gene: TRBV7-9
CDR3 DNA: TGCGCCAGCAGCTGGGCCGGGGACCGGGAAAAACTGTTTTTT; CDR3 protein: CASSWAGDREKLFF; CDR3 length: 14; D gene: .; clone size: many; J gene: TRBJ1-4; V gene: TRBV5-1
CDR3 DNA: TGTGCCAGCAGCTTAGCGGGGCCGGGGACCGAAGCTTTCTTT; CDR3 protein: CASSLAGPGTEAFF; CDR3 length: 14; D gene: .; clone size: .; J gene: TRBJ1-1; V gene: TRBV7-7
CDR3 DNA: TGCGCCAGCAGCCAAGGAGCAAGCGGGTCCTACGAGCAGTACTTC; CDR3 protein: CASSQGASGSYEQYF; CDR3 length: 15; D gene: .; clone size: many; J gene: TRBJ2-7; V gene: TRBV4-3
CDR3 DNA: TGTGCCAGCAGCCCGAGTATAGATGAGCAGTTCTTC; CDR3 protein: CASSPSIDEQFF; CDR3 length: 12; D gene: .; clone size: few; J gene: TRBJ2-1; V gene: TRBV14
CDR3 DNA: TGTGCCAGCAGTTACGCCGGGGTTCCACACTTT; CDR3 protein: CASSYAGVPHF; CDR3 length: 11; D gene: .; clone size: few; J gene: TRBJ1-6; V gene: TRBV6-6
CDR3 DNA: TGTGCCAGCAGCTTCTATTCCGGTCCTCTCTACGAGCAGTACTTC; CDR3 protein: CASSFYSGPLYEQYF; CDR3 length: 15; D gene: .; clone size: .; J gene: TRBJ2-7; V gene: TRBV5-6
CDR3 DNA: TGTGCCACCATTCGGGACAGGTCCTACGAGCAGTACTTC; CDR3 protein: CATIRDRSYEQYF; CDR3 length: 13; D gene: TRBD1; clone size: many; J gene: TRBJ2-7; V gene: TRBV7-9
CDR3 DNA: TGTGCCAGCAGCCTTGGGACAGGCTCTGGAAACACCATATATTTT; CDR3 protein: CASSLGTGSGNTIYF; CDR3 length: 15; D gene: TRBD1; clone size: .; J gene: TRBJ1-3; V gene: TRBV7-3
CDR3 DNA: TGTGCCAGCAGCCCCAAGTCCCTACCGTACAATGAGCAGTTCTTC; CDR3 protein: CASSPKSLPYNEQFF; CDR3 length: 15; D gene: .; clone size: .; J gene: TRBJ2-1; V gene: TRBV14
CDR3 DNA: TGTGCCAGCAGTAAAGACAGACGGCCGGAGCAGTACTTC; CDR3 protein: CASSKDRRPEQYF; CDR3 length: 13; D gene: .; clone size: medium-sized; J gene: TRBJ2-7; V gene: TRBV7-9
CDR3 DNA: TGTGCCAGCAATAAGGGCCTCGTCAATGAGCAGTTCTTC; CDR3 protein: CASNKGLVNEQFF; CDR3 length: 13; D gene: .; clone size: .; J gene: TRBJ2-1; V gene: TRBV2
CDR3 DNA: TGCGCCAGCAGCTTAAAAGGGGGCACTGAAGCTTTCTTT; CDR3 protein: CASSLKGGTEAFF; CDR3 length: 13; D gene: .; clone size: .; J gene: TRBJ1-1; V gene: TRBV5-1
CDR3 DNA: TGTGCCAGCAGCCCGACTAGCGGGGGGGCAAATGAGCAGTTCTTC; CDR3 protein: CASSPTSGGANEQFF; CDR3 length: 15; D gene: TRBD2; clone size: few; J gene: TRBJ2-1; V gene: TRBV7-8
CDR3 DNA: TGCGCCAGCAGCTCGACAGGGCGCTATGGCTACACCTTC; CDR3 protein: CASSSTGRYGYTF; CDR3 length: 13; D gene: TRBD1; clone size: many; J gene: TRBJ1-2; V gene: TRBV5-1
CDR3 DNA: TGTGCCAGCTTAACCGTGGCAGGGACGAATGAGCAGTTCTTC; CDR3 protein: CASLTVAGTNEQFF; CDR3 length: 14; D gene: .; clone size: few; J gene: TRBJ2-1; V gene: TRBV7-9
CDR3 DNA: TGCGCCAGCAAAGGGTTTGTCAACATTCAGTACTTC; CDR3 protein: CASKGFVNIQYF; CDR3 length: 12; D gene: .; clone size: many; J gene: TRBJ2-4; V gene: TRBV5-1
CDR3 DNA: TGCGCCAGCAGCCAAGATGTATACCGGGGATCGGAGACCCAGTACTTC; CDR3 protein: CASSQDVYRGSETQYF; CDR3 length: 16; D gene: .; clone size: large; J gene: TRBJ2-5; V gene: TRBV4-1
CDR3 DNA: TGTGCCAGCAGCTTGCAGGGATTTAGCAATCAGCCCCAGCATTTT; CDR3 protein: CASSLQGFSNQPQHF; CDR3 length: 15; D gene: .; clone size: large; J gene: TRBJ1-5; V gene: TRBV5-8
CDR3 DNA: TGTGCCACCAGCAGAGAGCGGGACCACTCCTACGAGCAGTACTTC; CDR3 protein: CATSRERDHSYEQYF; CDR3 length: 15; D gene: .; clone size: .; J gene: TRBJ2-7; V gene: TRBV15
CDR3 DNA: TGCAGTGCTAGAGTCGGTGAAGCGGGATACAATGAGCAGTTCTTC; CDR3 protein: CSARVGEAGYNEQFF; CDR3 length: 15; D gene: TRBD2; clone size: few; J gene: TRBJ2-1; V gene: TRBV20-1
CDR3 DNA: TGTGCCACCAGTGAAATCCAGGGGAAAGCTTTCTTT; CDR3 protein: CATSEIQGKAFF; CDR3 length: 12; D gene: .; clone size: few; J gene: TRBJ1-1; V gene: TRBV24-1
CDR3 DNA: TGTGCCAGCAGCTTAGGTTTGGCGGACGATGGTAACTATGGCTACACCTTC; CDR3 protein: CASSLGLADDGNYGYTF; CDR3 length: 17; D gene: .; clone size: medium-sized; J gene: TRBJ1-2; V gene: TRBV7-9
CDR3 DNA: TGTGCCAGCAGACCTGGACTAGCGGGAATGGATACGCAGTATTTT; CDR3 protein: CASRPGLAGMDTQYF; CDR3 length: 15; D gene: TRBD2; clone size: once; J gene: TRBJ2-3; V gene: TRBV6-5
CDR3 DNA: TGCAGTGCTAGTATAGGGACTAGCGGGGGGTACCAAGAGACCCAGTACTTC; CDR3 protein: CSASIGTSGGYQETQYF; CDR3 length: 17; D gene: TRBD2; clone size: many; J gene: TRBJ2-5; V gene: TRBV20-1
CDR3 DNA: TGCGCCAGCAGCTTGTCGGTCTTTAGCACAGATACGCAGTATTTT; CDR3 protein: CASSLSVFSTDTQYF; CDR3 length: 15; D gene: .; clone size: .; J gene: TRBJ2-3; V gene: TRBV5-1
CDR3 DNA: TGTGCCAGCAGCCCCCCGGACAGGGCCCACTACGAGCAGTACTTC; CDR3 protein: CASSPPDRAHYEQYF; CDR3 length: 15; D gene: TRBD1; clone size: .; J gene: TRBJ2-7; V gene: TRBV7-2
CDR3 DNA: TGCGCCAGCAGTGGACAGGCCAATGAGCAGTTCTTC; CDR3 protein: CASSGQANEQFF; CDR3 length: 12; D gene: .; clone size: many; J gene: TRBJ2-1; V gene: TRBV10-1
CDR3 DNA: TGCAGCGTACTTCGTCCGACAGGAGCGAACACTGAAGCTTTCTTT; CDR3 protein: CSVLRPTGANTEAFF; CDR3 length: 15; D gene: .; clone size: many; J gene: TRBJ1-1; V gene: TRBV29-1
CDR3 DNA: TGTGCCAGCTCACCGGATCGACAGAACACAGATACGCAGTATTTT; CDR3 protein: CASSPDRQNTDTQYF; CDR3 length: 15; D gene: .; clone size: many; J gene: TRBJ2-3; V gene: TRBV18
CDR3 DNA: TGCAGTGCTAGAGACCAAGGAATAGGGGTGGCTGGAAACACCATATATTTT; CDR3 protein: CSARDQGIGVAGNTIYF; CDR3 length: 17; D gene: .; clone size: many; J gene: TRBJ1-3; V gene: TRBV20-1
CDR3 DNA: .; CDR3 protein: CASSFYICSARDRQEANYGYTF; CDR3 length: 22; D gene: .; clone size: once; J gene: TRBJ1-2; V gene: TRBV7-2
CDR3 DNA: TGTGCCAGCAGCTCAGGAGCGTGGGATTCGATAGGCTACACCTTC; CDR3 protein: CASSSGAWDSIGYTF; CDR3 length: 15; D gene: .; clone size: many; J gene: TRBJ1-2; V gene: TRBV7-8
CDR3 DNA: TGTGCCAGCAGTCAACTACCCGGACAGGGGGGGGGATACCGGGAGCTGTTTTTT; CDR3 protein: CASSQLPGQGGGYRELFF; CDR3 length: 18; D gene: TRBD1; clone size: many; J gene: TRBJ2-2; V gene: TRBV27
CDR3 DNA: TGCAGCCCGGTGGGACAGAACACCGGGGAGCTGTTTTTT; CDR3 protein: CSPVGQNTGELFF; CDR3 length: 13; D gene: .; clone size: many; J gene: TRBJ2-2; V gene: TRBV29-1
CDR3 DNA: TGTGCCAGCAGTGTAGCGGGAGGCTCCTACGAGCAGTACTTC; CDR3 protein: CASSVAGGSYEQYF; CDR3 length: 14; D gene: TRBD2; clone size: .; J gene: TRBJ2-7; V gene: TRBV25-1
CDR3 DNA: TGCAGTGCGATCCCGGGACAGTATAACCCTTCCTACGAGCAGTACTTC; CDR3 protein: CSAIPGQYNPSYEQYF; CDR3 length: 16; D gene: TRBD1; clone size: .; J gene: TRBJ2-7; V gene: TRBV20-1
CDR3 DNA: TGCGCCAGCAGCCAACGGGTCAGCTCCTACAATGAGCAGTTCTTC; CDR3 protein: CASSQRVSSYNEQFF; CDR3 length: 15; D gene: .; clone size: .; J gene: TRBJ2-1; V gene: TRBV4-3
CDR3 DNA: TGTGCCAGCAGTCTGACAAGCCGGGAGACCCAGTACTTC; CDR3 protein: CASSLTSRETQYF; CDR3 length: 13; D gene: .; clone size: many; J gene: TRBJ2-5; V gene: TRBV12-3/TRBV12-4
CDR3 DNA: TGCAGTGCTAGAGTACAGGGGGACACCGGGGAGCTGTTTTTT; CDR3 protein: CSARVQGDTGELFF; CDR3 length: 14; D gene: TRBD1; clone size: many; J gene: TRBJ2-2; V gene: TRBV20-1
CDR3 DNA: TGTGCCAGCAGCGCCCGGGACAGCTCGAACACCGGGGAGCTGTTTTTT; CDR3 protein: CASSARDSSNTGELFF; CDR3 length: 16; D gene: TRBD1; clone size: many; J gene: TRBJ2-2; V gene: TRBV9
CDR3 DNA: TGTGCCAGCAGCGCCGGACAGGGGGCGAACACCGGGGAGCTGTTTTTT; CDR3 protein: CASSAGQGANTGELFF; CDR3 length: 16; D gene: TRBD1; clone size: few; J gene: TRBJ2-2; V gene: TRBV9
CDR3 DNA: TGTGCCAGCTCACCACAGGGTTATTACACTGAAGCTTTCTTT; CDR3 protein: CASSPQGYYTEAFF; CDR3 length: 14; D gene: .; clone size: few; J gene: TRBJ1-1; V gene: TRBV18
CDR3 DNA: TGCAGTGCTAGAGGGGCTAGCGACTCCTACGAGCAGTACTTC; CDR3 protein: CSARGASDSYEQYF; CDR3 length: 14; D gene: .; clone size: many; J gene: TRBJ2-7; V gene: TRBV20-1
CDR3 DNA: TGTGCCAGCAGCGCTCAACTAGCGGGGGATGACAATGAGCAGTTCTTC; CDR3 protein: CASSAQLAGDDNEQFF; CDR3 length: 16; D gene: TRBD2; clone size: .; J gene: TRBJ2-1; V gene: TRBV6-2/TRBV6-3
CDR3 DNA: TGTGCCAGCAGCTACGTGGAACTCGGGGCTTTCTTT; CDR3 protein: CASSYVELGAFF; CDR3 length: 12; D gene: .; clone size: .; J gene: TRBJ1-1; V gene: TRBV7-9
CDR3 DNA: TGTGCCAGCAGCTCTTACGTCGAGACAGGGGGCCAGGGCTACACCTTC; CDR3 protein: CASSSYVETGGQGYTF; CDR3 length: 16; D gene: TRBD1; clone size: many; J gene: TRBJ1-2; V gene: TRBV11-2
CDR3 DNA: TGCGCCAGCAGCTTGGCCGAGTGGCAGGGAAATTCACCCCTCCACTTT; CDR3 protein: CASSLAEWQGNSPLHF; CDR3 length: 16; D gene: .; clone size: few; J gene: TRBJ1-6; V gene: TRBV5-1
CDR3 DNA: TGTGCCAGCAGCGAGGGGGCGGTGAACACTGAAGCTTTCTTT; CDR3 protein: CASSEGAVNTEAFF; CDR3 length: 14; D gene: TRBD1; clone size: many; J gene: TRBJ1-1; V gene: TRBV25-1
CDR3 DNA: TGCAGTGCTAAGGGACTACCTTACAATGAGCAGTTCTTC; CDR3 protein: CSAKGLPYNEQFF; CDR3 length: 13; D gene: TRBD2; clone size: .; J gene: TRBJ2-1; V gene: TRBV20-1
CDR3 DNA: TGTGCCAGCAGTCAAACAGGGGTCGAGCAGTACTTC; CDR3 protein: CASSQTGVEQYF; CDR3 length: 12; D gene: TRBD1; clone size: .; J gene: TRBJ2-7; V gene: TRBV7-2
CDR3 DNA: TGCGCCAGCAGCTTGTACGGACAGGGATACGAGCAGTACTTC; CDR3 protein: CASSLYGQGYEQYF; CDR3 length: 14; D gene: TRBD1; clone size: .; J gene: TRBJ2-7; V gene: TRBV5-1
CDR3 DNA: TGCAGTGCTAGCGGCCTAGCGGGGGGCATGTCTAATGAGCAGTTCTTC; CDR3 protein: CSASGLAGGMSNEQFF; CDR3 length: 16; D gene: TRBD2; clone size: .; J gene: TRBJ2-1; V gene: TRBV20-1
CDR3 DNA: TGTGCCAGCAGCCTCGGAGCGGGGGGGGTCTTCGGGTTCTTC; CDR3 protein: CASSLGAGGVFGFF; CDR3 length: 14; D gene: TRBD2; clone size: .; J gene: TRBJ2-1; V gene: TRBV4-2
CDR3 DNA: TGTGCCAGCAGTGCCGGGACAGGTCCCTACGAGCAGTACTTC; CDR3 protein: CASSAGTGPYEQYF; CDR3 length: 14; D gene: TRBD1; clone size: few; J gene: TRBJ2-7; V gene: TRBV27